A single sample gave rise to the 3 T cell receptor beta chains below, sequenced in a study of blood T cell repertoires in COVID-19. Method: immunoSEQ multiplex PCR; TCRdb's copy keeps in-frame clones and lacks some. The table lists some 36,000 clones, 85% to 95% of them singletons, with roughly two fifths in the top ten. Sequencing was done on a sample of peripheral blood. The receptors were sampled from a man aged 60-69 years with active or convalescent COVID-19.

The V gene is TRBV7-6, the J gene TRBJ1-1; 8 positions agree with TRBD1. V shed 4 bases, J shed 0 bases, and the junction held 1 base outside the gene matches. Germline V CDR1 and CDR2: SGHVS, FNYEAQ. This CDR3 is 14 amino acids long. The CDR3 protein is CASSSGGMNTEAFF. The CDR3 DNA follows: TGTGCCAGCAGCTCAGGGGGCATGAACACTGAAGCTTTCTTT.

The chain combines TRBV7-9 with TRBJ1-3, with a tentative D call TRBD1 (5 bases). The CDR3 consists of 14 residues. The germline CDR1 and CDR2 sequences are SEHNR and FQNEAQ (reference sequence). The V and J ends lost 5 bases and 8 bases respectively, with 16 bases between them. CDR3 sequence (DNA): TGTGCCAGCAGCCTCCGAGAAATAGGGGACACCATATATTTT. Translated, it gives CASSLREIGDTIYF.

V is TRBV19 and J is TRBJ2-1; 13 bases map to TRBD2. The CDR3 sequence is 13 residues long. With 10 bases clipped from V and 8 bases from J, the junction kept 5 bases outside the gene matches. CDR1 is LNHDA and CDR2 is SQIVND in the germline V gene (reference sequence). DNA of the CDR3: TGTGCCACCAAGACTAGCGGGAGGCATGAGCAGTTCTTC. It is translated as CATKTSGRHEQFF.